This T cell receptor beta chain is from a study of blood T cell repertoires in COVID-19. Study at large: Sample material is recorded as cDNA or gDNA derived from T cells, B-cell-depleted T cells, or PBMCs.

TCRdb keeps only in-frame clones here, not all; method: immunoSEQ multiplex PCR. The data hold 84,000 or so clones, with around 80% observed a single time. The sequenced sample was peripheral blood. This TCR was sampled from a woman aged 80 or over with acute or convalescent COVID-19.

The DNA of the CDR3 is TGTGCCAGTAGTATAGGGGGAAGGGAGGGCGATGAGCAGTTCTTC. It specifies CASSIGGREGDEQFF. V is TRBV19 and J is TRBJ2-1; TRBD2 aligns across 7 bases. The V segment lost 1 base and the J segment 8 bases; nucleotides outside the gene matches: 8. There are 15 residues in the CDR3. CDR1 and CDR2 from the germline V gene are LNHDA and SQIVND (reference sequence).